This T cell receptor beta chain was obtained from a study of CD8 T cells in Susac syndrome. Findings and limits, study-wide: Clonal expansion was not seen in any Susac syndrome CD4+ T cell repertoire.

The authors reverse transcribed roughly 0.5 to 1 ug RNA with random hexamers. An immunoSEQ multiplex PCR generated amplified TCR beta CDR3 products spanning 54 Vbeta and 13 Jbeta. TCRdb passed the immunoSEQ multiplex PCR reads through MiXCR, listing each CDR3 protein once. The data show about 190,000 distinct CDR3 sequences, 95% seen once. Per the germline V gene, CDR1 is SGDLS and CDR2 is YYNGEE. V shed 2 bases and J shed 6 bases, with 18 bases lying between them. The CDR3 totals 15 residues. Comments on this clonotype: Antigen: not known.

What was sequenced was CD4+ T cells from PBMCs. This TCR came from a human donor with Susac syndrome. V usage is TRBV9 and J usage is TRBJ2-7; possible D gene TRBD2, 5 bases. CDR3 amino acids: CASSVQQRWEGEQYF. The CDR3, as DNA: TGTGCCAGCAGCGTGCAACAGCGGTGGGAAGGCGAGCAGTACTTC.